Detailed here is one T cell receptor beta chain. Its specificity is unknown. The sample originates from a study of cytomegalovirus exposure and HLA in healthy donors. General study results and limits: Other equally common chains were less clonally expanded than HLA-associated TCR beta chains, a later analysis showed. The majority of CMV-associated TCR beta chains were reported as apparently HLA-restricted in a later analysis. Association of approximately 16,000 TCR beta sequences with HLA alleles was found at 0.05 false discovery rate in a later analysis. Highly shared variants forming one cluster were likely a sequencing artifact.

60 Vbeta and 13 Jbeta primers were used in PCR. Assay: immunoSEQ multiplex PCR; the TCRdb copy retains only in-frame clones and omits some. The sample has under 150,000 clones, almost 80% seen once. With 5 bases removed from V and 2 bases from J, the gap between germline ends came to 15 bases. This CDR3 contains 15 residues. Germline V gene lookup returns CDR1 SGHTA and CDR2 FQGNSA. V gene TRBV7-2 combines with J gene TRBJ1-1; D perhaps matches TRBD1 (6 bases). Sequencing used PBMCs. The origin of this receptor is a woman aged 35 to 49 in good health and CMV-seropositive. The CDR3 spells CASSLRAQGNTEAFF. In DNA form, the CDR3 reads TGTGCCAGCAGCCTCCGGGCACAGGGTAACACTGAAGCTTTCTTT.